One and the same sample provided the 13 T cell receptor beta chains below, sequenced in a study of blood T cell repertoires in COVID-19. Method: immunoSEQ multiplex PCR; TCRdb's copy keeps in-frame clones and lacks some. The sample yields over 50,000 clones, 70% to 90% seen once. The sample taken for sequencing was peripheral blood. The origin of the receptors is a human donor in a cohort sampled during active COVID-19.

This clone appeared a few times. This rearrangement joins TRBV30 to TRBJ1-5; no definite D call. The CDR3 runs to 13 residues. V was cut by 3 bases and J by 3 bases, with 9 bases left in between. CDR1 and CDR2 (germline): GTSNPN, SVGIG (reference sequence). The CDR3 region is CAWRTNTNQPQHF. The DNA of the CDR3 is TGTGCCTGGAGGACAAATACCAATCAGCCCCAGCATTTT.

In regard to this clone: An end of the junction differs from the germline gene, which may be a read error. The chain carries TRBV2 and TRBJ2-3, with D perhaps TRBD2 (5 bases). The CDR3 covers 10 residues. Germline CDR1 reads SNHLY; CDR2 reads FYNNEI. The CDR3 protein is CASSGNSKGF. In nucleotides, the CDR3 is TGTGCCAGCAGCGGGAACTCTAAAGGGTTT. The whole variable domain, remainder taken from reference TRBV2 and TRBJ2-3, is EPEVTQTPSHQVTQMGQEVILRCVPISNHLYFYWYRQILGQKVEFLVSFYNNEISEKSEIFDDQFSVERPDGSNFTLKIRSTKLEDSAMYFCASSGNSKGFGPGTRLTVL.

CDR3 region: CASSRGLAGVGYEQYF. The CDR3 DNA is TGTGCCAGCAGCCGGGGACTAGCGGGAGTCGGGTACGAGCAGTACTTC. The chain combines TRBV7-2 with TRBJ2-7; 14 bases line up with TRBD2. Trimming cost V 5 bases and J 4 bases; bases outside gene matches: 7. This CDR3 has 16 residues. In germline, CDR1 is SGHTA, CDR2 FQGNSA.

The chain employs TRBV6-2 or TRBV6-3 and TRBJ2-1, with 9 bases that match TRBD2. This CDR3 is built from 16 residues. Unmatched junction bases numbered 4, after V lost 0 bases and J lost 4 bases. Germline CDR1 is MNHEY and CDR2 is SVGEGT. Here the CDR3 reads CASSYSRAGGYNEQFF. The CDR3 DNA is TGTGCCAGCAGTTACTCTCGGGCGGGAGGGTACAATGAGCAGTTCTTC.

V gene TRBV6-5 combines with J gene TRBJ1-2, with D unresolved. The CDR3 contains 15 residues. Germline values: CDR1 MNHEY, CDR2 SVGAGI. Trimming shortened V by 7 bases and J by 3 bases, and 18 bases separated the two germline ends. Here the CDR3 reads CASITLGRYYYGYTF. The CDR3 DNA sequence: TGTGCCAGCATTACCCTGGGGAGGTATTACTATGGCTACACCTTC.

The J gene is TRBJ1-5, the V gene TRBV7-6; 10 bases align to TRBD1. CDR3 length: 18 residues. J gave up 0 bases and V 0 bases, and 5 bases lay outside the gene matches. CDR1 SGHVS and CDR2 FNYEAQ come from the germline V gene. The CDR3 DNA follows: TGTGCCAGCAGCTTAGCGACAGGGGGCCTTTATAGCAATCAGCCCCAGCATTTT. Encoded protein: CASSLATGGLYSNQPQHF.

This chain links TRBV21-1 with TRBJ2-3; TRBD1, the table's D call, lacks a check against the DNA. TRBV21-1 is a recognized pseudogene. CDR3 length equals 14 residues. The CDR3 DNA sequence: TGTGCCAGCAAGGGGAAAGGGGAAACAGATACGCAGTATTTT. Translating it yields CASKGKGETDTQYF.

This clone was detected only a few times. V is TRBV5-1 and J is TRBJ1-6, with a possible D match to TRBD1 (6 bases). V shed 3 bases and J shed 7 bases, with 14 bases lying between them. This CDR3 has 15 residues. Germline assignment: CDR1 SGHRS and CDR2 YFSETQ. The DNA for the CDR3 is TGCGCCAGCAGCTCCCCGACAGGAGAAAATTCACCCCTCCACTTT. As protein: CASSSPTGENSPLHF.

The chain links TRBV10-1 to TRBJ2-7, with TRBD1 matching over 7 bases. Germline CDR1 is WNHNN and CDR2 is SYGVQD (reference sequence). The CDR3 runs to 14 residues. V dropped 4 bases and J dropped 3; count of bases not matched to a gene: 6. CDR3 in amino acids: CASSVTGVSYEQYF. The CDR3 coding sequence is TGCGCCAGCAGTGTTACAGGGGTAAGCTACGAGCAGTACTTC.

This chain joins TRBV18 and TRBJ2-7, with a weak D call TRBD2 (6 bases). The V and J ends lost 6 bases and 1 base respectively, with 13 bases between them. The germline CDR1 and CDR2 sequences are KGHSH and LQKENI. CDR3 length equals 14 residues. The CDR3 reads CASSLTGGSYEQYF. The CDR3, as DNA: TGTGCCAGCTCGTTGACTGGGGGGTCCTACGAGCAGTACTTC.

This chain links TRBV28 with TRBJ1-1; 7 bases line up with TRBD1. The CDR3 has 13 residues. In germline, CDR1 is MDHEN, CDR2 SYDVKM. Trimming removed 8 bases from V and 2 bases from J; junction bases left unmatched: 5. The CDR3 DNA follows: TGTGCCAGCCAACGACAGGGAAACACTGAAGCTTTCTTT. Encoded protein: CASQRQGNTEAFF.

The J gene is TRBJ1-2, the V gene TRBV4-3; 7 bases match TRBD1. J lost 4 bases, V lost 4 bases, and 9 bases had no gene match. From germline, CDR1 is LGHNA and CDR2 YSLEER. This CDR3 is 15 amino acids long. CDR3 protein: CASSPEQGVSYGYTF. The CDR3 DNA reads as TGCGCCAGCAGCCCAGAGCAGGGGGTGAGCTATGGCTACACCTTC.

This clone appeared a single time. The CDR3 DNA sequence: TGTGCCAGCAGCCGGGACACTCAGCCCCAGCATTTT. It is translated as CASSRDTQPQHF. The chain combines TRBV28 with TRBJ1-5, with D tentatively TRBD1 (6 bases). CDR3 length: 12 residues. Trimming cost V 6 bases and J 6 bases, with 9 bases left between them. Germline CDR1 MDHEN, CDR2 SYDVKM.